These T cell receptor beta chains were read from a single sample in a study of cytomegalovirus exposure and HLA in healthy donors. TCRdb's table, derived via immunoSEQ multiplex PCR, lists solely in-frame clones and lacks some. The sample has 250,000 or so clones; roughly 91% are singletons. The sample comprised PBMCs. Every receptor here comes from a girl aged 2-10 years in good health and CMV-seronegative. CDR3s include the opening cysteine and the closing phenylalanine or tryptophan. A D gene is named only where the DNA matches it firmly. Clone sizes are given selectively: once, few, many, or a class where the clone is expanded.

>-|TRBJ2-7|-|TRBV10-3
CAISELVTASSYEQYF
TGTGCCATCAGTGAGTTGGTGACAGCATCCTCCTACGAGCAGTACTTC
>-|TRBJ1-1|-|TRBV7-9
CASSRRGAFF
TGTGCCAGCAGCCGACGAGGAGCTTTCTTT
>TRBD1|TRBJ2-7|-|TRBV5-1
CASSGDSSYEQYF
TGCGCCAGCAGCGGGGACAGCTCCTACGAGCAGTACTTC
>TRBD2|TRBJ2-1|once|TRBV10-2
CASRVAGGRFEQFF
TGCGCCAGCAGAGTCGCGGGAGGTCGTTTTGAGCAGTTCTTC
>-|TRBJ1-1|-|TRBV5-1
CASSLTQMQALNTEAFF
TGCGCCAGCAGCTTGACCCAAATGCAGGCCTTGAACACTGAAGCTTTCTTT
>TRBD1|TRBJ1-1|-|TRBV6-1
CASRWTGENTEAFF
TGTGCCAGCAGATGGACAGGGGAGAACACTGAAGCTTTCTTT
>TRBD2|TRBJ2-5|-|TRBV19
CASSIGLRTSGKETQYF
TGTGCCAGTAGTATAGGGCTCAGGACTAGCGGGAAAGAGACCCAGTACTTC
>-|TRBJ1-5|-|TRBV28
CASSLQNQPQHF
TGTGCCAGCAGTTTACAGAATCAGCCCCAGCATTTT
>TRBD1|TRBJ1-4|-|TRBV5-6
CASSPRTGSGEKLFF
TGTGCCAGCAGCCCCCGGACAGGGTCCGGCGAAAAACTGTTTTTT
>-|TRBJ2-1|-|TRBV7-6
CASSLGANEQFF
TGTGCCAGCAGCTTAGGGGCCAATGAGCAGTTCTTC
>-|TRBJ1-2|-|TRBV6-5
CASTNPGRGNYGYTF
TGTGCCAGCACCAACCCAGGGAGGGGTAACTATGGCTACACCTTC
>TRBD1|TRBJ1-5|-|TRBV19
CASSSDRGNQPQHF
TGTGCCAGTAGTTCGGACAGGGGCAATCAGCCCCAGCATTTT
>-|TRBJ1-5|-|TRBV10-3
CAISETAGVQPQHF
TGTGCCATCAGTGAGACGGCGGGGGTCCAGCCCCAGCATTTT
>TRBD2|TRBJ2-5|once|TRBV28
CASSQGLAGQETQYF
TGTGCCAGCAGTCAGGGACTAGCGGGGCAAGAGACCCAGTACTTC
>TRBD2|TRBJ2-1|once|TRBV5-1
CASSPGGSSGAYNEQFF
TGCGCCAGCAGCCCCGGGGGTAGTAGCGGGGCCTACAATGAGCAGTTCTTC
>-|TRBJ2-2|-|TRBV10-3
CAISRIMGGSDGELFF
TGTGCCATCAGCAGAATAATGGGGGGATCGGACGGGGAGCTGTTTTTT
>TRBD2|TRBJ2-1|-|TRBV11-3
CASSFTSGSYNEQFF
TGTGCCAGCAGCTTTACTAGCGGGAGTTACAATGAGCAGTTCTTC
>TRBD2|TRBJ2-2|once|TRBV5-6
CASSFKLAGVRYTGELFF
TGTGCCAGCAGCTTTAAACTAGCGGGAGTTCGGTACACCGGGGAGCTGTTTTTT
>-|TRBJ2-5|once|TRBV2
CASSEARGETQYF
TGTGCCAGCAGTGAAGCGCGCGGAGAGACCCAGTACTTC
>-|TRBJ2-2|-|TRBV15
CATSTDSPTGELFF
TGTGCCACCAGCACCGACAGTCCTACCGGGGAGCTGTTTTTT
>TRBD1|TRBJ2-7|-|TRBV13
CASSSRRGRPSEQYF
TGTGCCAGCAGCTCCAGAAGGGGGCGACCTAGCGAGCAGTACTTC
>-|TRBJ2-7|-|TRBV6-5
CASSYSSETYEQYF
TGTGCCAGCAGTTACTCGTCAGAGACTTACGAGCAGTACTTC
>-|TRBJ2-3|-|TRBV29-1
CSVAGITDTQYF
TGCAGCGTTGCAGGGATCACAGATACGCAGTATTTT